This TCR beta chain was captured in a study of CXCR3 chemokines and chemotherapy response in bladder cancer (dated by TCRdb to between 2021 and 2023). Turning to the overall study: The study examined whether intratumoral CXCR3 chemokine system activity predicted chemotherapy response in human bladder cancer.

Regarding this clonotype: What this receptor recognizes is not known. A far larger clone is one nucleotide away, so this likely arose from a read error. No conserved phenylalanine or tryptophan ends this CDR3, so it is likely a read error.

Library creation used PCR. Sequencing used an Illumina HiSeq 2500. TCRdb ran its own pipeline on the public reads, namely fastp trimming at Q25 and MiXCR clone calling, and kept in-frame beta chains. Every CDR3 protein is listed once, alongside the most common genes and DNA of its rows. The sample data list around 8,800 distinct CDR3 sequences, and about 23% of these were observed just once. The ten largest account for roughly 8.7% of the sample. The sequence came from a human donor with bladder cancer that did not respond to neoadjuvant chemotherapy. The specimen was collected from a patient whose treatment included neoadjuvant chemotherapy.

CDR3 reads: CALQGGSGSGYTY. The DNA is TGTGCCCTTCAGGGGGGATCGGGGTCAGGCTACACCTAC. Recombination connected TRBV24-1 to TRBJ1-2, with 7 bases in between that match TRBD1. The CDR3 region is 13 residues in length, termini included. The retained sequence is limited to the CDR3, 39 bases, with the frame set at the first base. Relative to germline, V is missing 12 bases and J is missing 8 bases, with 14 bases of the junction outside any gene match. The germline V gene gives CDR1 as KGHDR and CDR2 as SFDVKD.